Reported below is one T cell receptor beta chain. The data were produced by immunoSEQ multiplex PCR, yet TCRdb's version contains in-frame clones alone and is incomplete. The sample lists over 150,000 clones, about 86% occurring once. The source of the sample is a study of blood T cell repertoires in COVID-19. The CDR3 consists of 14 residues. Per the germline V gene, CDR1 is SGHTA and CDR2 is FQGNSA. The V and J ends lost 2 bases and 6 bases respectively, with 14 bases between them. The source material was peripheral blood. The TCR comes from a woman in her 70s with COVID-19, enrolled during active disease. The J gene is TRBJ2-7, the V gene TRBV7-2, with a weak D call TRBD1 (5 bases). DNA for the CDR3: TGTGCCAGCAGCTTACTTCCAGGGCAAGGCGAGCAGTACTTC. Protein product: CASSLLPGQGEQYF.